This TCR beta chain was profiled in a study of shared clonotypes between healthy human individuals. The CDR3 consists of 14 residues. The germline gives CDR1 SGHNT, CDR2 YENEEA. Germline trimming cut 5 bases from V and 6 bases from J; bases unmatched to any gene: 7. Assay used: immunoSEQ multiplex PCR; TCRdb lists only in-frame clones, some missing. The repertoire has 2 million to 2.5 million clones, approximately 95% of them found once; the top ten carry under 0.45%. Study-level points and caveats: Rarefaction indicated that sorted-subset sequencing remained incomplete although depth was large.

Details on this clone: Antigen unknown.

Sequencing was performed on naive CD4+ T cells from PBMCs. Subset noted: CD45RA+ positively selected. The receptor was isolated from a young man in good health. Some clones in this sample may be carry-over from other donors' samples. The rearrangement joins TRBV11-3 to TRBJ2-3, with 8 bases matching TRBD1. The chain's CDR3 is CASSPGQASDTQYF. The CDR3 bases are TGTGCCAGCAGCCCGGGACAGGCTTCCGATACGCAGTATTTT.